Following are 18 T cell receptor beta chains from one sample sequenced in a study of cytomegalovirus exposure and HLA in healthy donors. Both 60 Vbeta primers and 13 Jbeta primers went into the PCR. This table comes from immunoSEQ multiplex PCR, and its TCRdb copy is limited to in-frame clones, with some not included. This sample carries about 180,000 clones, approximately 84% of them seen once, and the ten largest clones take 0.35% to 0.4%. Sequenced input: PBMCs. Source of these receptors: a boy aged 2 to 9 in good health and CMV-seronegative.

The CDR3 DNA sequence: TGTGCCAGCAGTTTGTGGGACAAGCAGTTCTTC. It specifies CASSLWDKQFF. The J gene is TRBJ2-1, the V gene TRBV28; maybe TRBD1 (6 bases). Trimming took off 3 bases at V and 11 bases at J, with 8 bases between the two ends. This CDR3 region has 11 residues. Germline assignment: CDR1 MDHEN and CDR2 SYDVKM.

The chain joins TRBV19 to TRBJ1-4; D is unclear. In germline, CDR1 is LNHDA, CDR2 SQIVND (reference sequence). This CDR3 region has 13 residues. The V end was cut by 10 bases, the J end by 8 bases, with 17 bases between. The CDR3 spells CATSGTAREKLFF. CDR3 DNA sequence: TGTGCCACCTCGGGAACGGCACGCGAAAAACTGTTTTTT.

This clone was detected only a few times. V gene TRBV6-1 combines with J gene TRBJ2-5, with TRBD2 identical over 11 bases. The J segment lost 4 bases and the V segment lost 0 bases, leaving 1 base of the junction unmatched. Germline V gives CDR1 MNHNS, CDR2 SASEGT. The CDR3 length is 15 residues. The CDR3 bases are TGTGCCAGCAGTGAAGCTAGCGGGGGGGGAGAGACCCAGTACTTC. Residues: CASSEASGGGETQYF.

The CDR3 protein is CASRSTGELFF. CDR3 DNA sequence: TGCGCCAGCAGATCTACCGGGGAGCTGTTTTTT. V is TRBV5-1 and J is TRBJ2-2; D is unclear. The CDR3 is made up of 11 amino acids. Germline V gene data show CDR1 as SGHRS and CDR2 as YFSETQ. V lost 5 bases and J 5 bases, leaving 4 bases between the germline ends.

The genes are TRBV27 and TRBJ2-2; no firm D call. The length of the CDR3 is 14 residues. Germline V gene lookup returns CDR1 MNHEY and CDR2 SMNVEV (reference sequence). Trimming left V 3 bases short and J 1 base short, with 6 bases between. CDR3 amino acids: CASSLRGNTGELFF. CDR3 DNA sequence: TGTGCCAGCAGTTTGCGAGGGAACACCGGGGAGCTGTTTTTT.

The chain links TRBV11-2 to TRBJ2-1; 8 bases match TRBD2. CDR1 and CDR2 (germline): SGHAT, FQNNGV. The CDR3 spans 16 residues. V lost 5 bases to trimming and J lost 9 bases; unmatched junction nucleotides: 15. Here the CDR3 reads CASSRLKAGVAGEQFF. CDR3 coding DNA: TGTGCCAGCAGCCGCTTAAAAGCGGGAGTTGCTGGTGAGCAGTTCTTC.

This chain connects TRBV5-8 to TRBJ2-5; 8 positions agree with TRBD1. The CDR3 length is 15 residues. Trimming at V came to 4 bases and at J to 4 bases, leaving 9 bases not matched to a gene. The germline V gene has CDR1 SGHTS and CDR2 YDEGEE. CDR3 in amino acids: CASSLQGARGETQYF. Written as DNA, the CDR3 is TGTGCCAGCAGCCTTCAGGGGGCGCGAGGAGAGACCCAGTACTTC. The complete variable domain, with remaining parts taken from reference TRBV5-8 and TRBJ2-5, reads EAGVTQSPTHLIKTRGQQATLRCSPISGHTSVYWYQQALGLGLQFLLWYDEGEERNRGNFPPRFSGRQFPNYSSELNVNALELEDSALYLCASSLQGARGETQYFGPGTRLLVL.

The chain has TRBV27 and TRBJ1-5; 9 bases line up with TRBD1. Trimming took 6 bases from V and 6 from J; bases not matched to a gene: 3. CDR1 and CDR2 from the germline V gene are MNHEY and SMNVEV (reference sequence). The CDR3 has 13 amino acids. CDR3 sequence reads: CASRPTGGQPQHF. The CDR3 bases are TGTGCCAGCAGACCGACAGGGGGTCAGCCCCAGCATTTT.

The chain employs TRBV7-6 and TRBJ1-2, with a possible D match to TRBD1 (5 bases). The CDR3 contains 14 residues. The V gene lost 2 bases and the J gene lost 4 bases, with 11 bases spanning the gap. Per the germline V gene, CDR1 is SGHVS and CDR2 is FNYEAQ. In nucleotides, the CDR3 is TGTGCCAGCAGCTTAAGCAGGGTCGGCTATGGCTACACCTTC. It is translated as CASSLSRVGYGYTF. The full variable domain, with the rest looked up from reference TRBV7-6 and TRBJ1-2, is GAGVSQSPRYKVTKRGQDVALRCDPISGHVSLYWYRQALGQGPEFLTYFNYEAQQDKSGLPNDRFSAERPEGSISTLTIQRTEQRDSAMYRCASSLSRVGYGYTFGSGTRLTVV.

The CDR3 bases are TGTGCCAGCAGCTTATCAGCGGGAGCAGATACGCAGTATTTT. Protein product: CASSLSAGADTQYF. The chain links TRBV7-9 to TRBJ2-3; 8 bases agree with TRBD2. The CDR3 is made up of 14 amino acids. V gave up 2 bases and J gave up 4 bases; unmatched junction bases: 2. CDR1 SEHNR and CDR2 FQNEAQ come from the germline V gene (reference sequence).

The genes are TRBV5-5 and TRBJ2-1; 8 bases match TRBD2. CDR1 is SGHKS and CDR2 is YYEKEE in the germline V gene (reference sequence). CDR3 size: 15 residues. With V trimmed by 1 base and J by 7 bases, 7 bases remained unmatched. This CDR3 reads CASSLRTSLDNEQFF. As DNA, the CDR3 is TGTGCCAGCAGCTTGAGGACTAGCCTTGATAATGAGCAGTTCTTC. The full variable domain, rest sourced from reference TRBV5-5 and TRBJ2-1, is DAGVTQSPTHLIKTRGQQVTLRCSPISGHKSVSWYQQVLGQGPQFIFQYYEKEERGRGNFPDRFSARQFPNYSSELNVNALLLGDSALYLCASSLRTSLDNEQFFGPGTRLTVL.

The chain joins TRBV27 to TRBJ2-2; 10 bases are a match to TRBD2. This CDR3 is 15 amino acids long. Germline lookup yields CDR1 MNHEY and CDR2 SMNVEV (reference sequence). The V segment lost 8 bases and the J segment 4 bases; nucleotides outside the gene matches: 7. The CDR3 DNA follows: TGTGCCAGCGCCCCCGGGACTAGCGCCACCGGGGAGCTGTTTTTT. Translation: CASAPGTSATGELFF.

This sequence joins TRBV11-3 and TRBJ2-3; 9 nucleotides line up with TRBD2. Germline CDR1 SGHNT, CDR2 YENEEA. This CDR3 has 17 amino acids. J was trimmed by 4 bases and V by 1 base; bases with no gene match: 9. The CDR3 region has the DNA TGTGCCAGCAGCTTAGGTCGAGCTAGCGGGACCGCAGATACGCAGTATTTT. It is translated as CASSLGRASGTADTQYF.

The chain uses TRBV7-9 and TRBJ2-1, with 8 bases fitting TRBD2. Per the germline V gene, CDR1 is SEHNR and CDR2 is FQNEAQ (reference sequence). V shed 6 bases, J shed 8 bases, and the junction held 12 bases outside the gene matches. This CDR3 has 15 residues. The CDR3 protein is CASRTVAGRGDEQFF. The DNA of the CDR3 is TGTGCCAGCAGGACGGTAGCGGGACGCGGAGATGAGCAGTTCTTC.

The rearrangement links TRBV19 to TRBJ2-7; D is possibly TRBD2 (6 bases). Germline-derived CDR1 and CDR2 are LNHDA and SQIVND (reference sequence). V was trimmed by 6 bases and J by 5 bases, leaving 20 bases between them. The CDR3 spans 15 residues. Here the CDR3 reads CASSLQTSFSHEQYF. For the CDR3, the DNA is TGTGCCAGTAGCCTCCAGACTAGTTTTTCCCACGAGCAGTACTTC.

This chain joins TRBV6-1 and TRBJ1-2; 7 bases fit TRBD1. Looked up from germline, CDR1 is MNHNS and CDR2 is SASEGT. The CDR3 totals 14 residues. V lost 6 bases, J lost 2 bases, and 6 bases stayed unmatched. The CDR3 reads CASSDRARNYGYTF. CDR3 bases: TGTGCCAGCAGCGACAGGGCCAGAAACTATGGCTACACCTTC.

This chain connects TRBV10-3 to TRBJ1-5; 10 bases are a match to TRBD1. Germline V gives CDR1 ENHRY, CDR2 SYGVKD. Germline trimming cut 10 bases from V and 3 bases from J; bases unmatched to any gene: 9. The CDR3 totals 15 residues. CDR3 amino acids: CATGEGTGDNQPQHF. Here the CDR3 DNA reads TGTGCCACCGGGGAAGGGACAGGGGACAATCAGCCCCAGCATTTT.

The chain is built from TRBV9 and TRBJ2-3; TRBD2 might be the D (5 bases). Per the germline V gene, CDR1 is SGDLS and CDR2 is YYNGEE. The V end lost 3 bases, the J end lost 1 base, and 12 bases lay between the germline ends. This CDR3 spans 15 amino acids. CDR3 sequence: CASSAGLGGTDTQYF. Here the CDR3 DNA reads TGTGCCAGCAGCGCCGGACTCGGGGGCACAGATACGCAGTATTTT.